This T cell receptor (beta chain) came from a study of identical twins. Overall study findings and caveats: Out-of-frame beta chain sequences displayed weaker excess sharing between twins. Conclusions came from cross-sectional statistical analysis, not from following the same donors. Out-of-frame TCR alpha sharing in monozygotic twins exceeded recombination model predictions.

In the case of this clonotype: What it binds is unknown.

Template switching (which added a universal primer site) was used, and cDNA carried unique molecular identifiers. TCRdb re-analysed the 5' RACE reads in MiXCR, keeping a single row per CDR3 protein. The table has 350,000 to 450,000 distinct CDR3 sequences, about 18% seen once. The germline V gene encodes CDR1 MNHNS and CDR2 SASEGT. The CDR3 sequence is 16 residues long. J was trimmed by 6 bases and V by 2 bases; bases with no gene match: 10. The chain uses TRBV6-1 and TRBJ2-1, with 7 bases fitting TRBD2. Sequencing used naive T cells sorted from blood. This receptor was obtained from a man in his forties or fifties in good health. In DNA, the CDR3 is TGTGCCAGCAGTGAAAAGGGTGGATGGACTAGCAATGAGCAGTTCTTC. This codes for CASSEKGGWTSNEQFF.